Listed here are 26 T cell receptor beta chains from one sample, sequenced in a study of blood T cell repertoires in COVID-19. Method: immunoSEQ multiplex PCR; TCRdb's copy keeps in-frame clones and lacks some. The sample consists of 99,000 or so clones, roughly 80% of them appearing once. Sequencing was carried out using peripheral blood. Receptors were obtained from a woman between 70 and 85 years old with acute or convalescent COVID-19.

The J gene is TRBJ2-7, the V gene TRBV5-1, with 7 bases identical to TRBD2. V lost 4 bases, J lost 4 bases, and 8 bases stayed unmatched. The CDR3 is 14 amino acids. Germline assignment: CDR1 SGHRS and CDR2 YFSETQ. For the CDR3, the DNA is TGCGCCAGCAGCCCTTGGGAGGGGCGATACGAGCAGTACTTC. It specifies CASSPWEGRYEQYF. The full variable domain, completed using reference TRBV5-1 and TRBJ2-7, is KAGVTQTPRYLIKTRGQQVTLSCSPISGHRSVSWYQQTPGQGLQFLFEYFSETQRNKGNFPGRFSGRQFSNSRSEMNVSTLELGDSALYLCASSPWEGRYEQYFGPGTRLTVT.

The rearrangement uses TRBV14 and TRBJ1-1; D unclear. CDR3 length: 14 amino acids. The V gene's germline CDR1 is SGHDN and CDR2 FVKESK. V was clipped by 0 bases and J by 6 bases, with 11 bases between them. CDR3 in amino acids: CASSQETLNSEAFF. The CDR3 DNA reads as TGTGCCAGCAGCCAAGAAACGCTAAATTCTGAAGCTTTCTTT. The variable domain in full, with the rest retrieved from reference TRBV14 and TRBJ1-1, is EAGVTQFPSHSVIEKGQTVTLRCDPISGHDNLYWYRRVMGKEIKFLLHFVKESKQDESGMPNNRFLAERTGGTYSTLKVQPAELEDSGVYFCASSQETLNSEAFFGQGTRLTVV.

The V and J genes are TRBV30 and TRBJ2-2, with TRBD2 identical over 13 bases. Germline V lookup: CDR1 GTSNPN, CDR2 SVGIG (reference sequence). CDR3 length: 15 residues. V gave up 3 bases and J gave up 8 bases; unmatched junction bases: 6. CDR3 loop: CAWSLGLAGVGELFF. For the CDR3, the DNA is TGTGCCTGGAGCCTTGGACTAGCGGGGGTGGGGGAGCTGTTTTTT.

The V gene is TRBV9, the J gene TRBJ2-1, with TRBD2 matching over 11 bases. With 2 bases clipped from V and 6 bases from J, the junction kept 7 bases outside the gene matches. The CDR3 is made up of 16 amino acids. Germline loops: CDR1 SGDLS, CDR2 YYNGEE. The CDR3 loop reads CASSVTPGLAVNEQFF. CDR3 sequence (DNA): TGTGCCAGCAGCGTGACCCCGGGACTAGCGGTCAATGAGCAGTTCTTC.

This clone was seen only a few times. CDR3 in amino acids: CASSLYRLARDTGELFF. The DNA of the CDR3 is TGTGCCAGCAGTTTATACCGACTAGCTCGGGACACCGGGGAGCTGTTTTTT. The rearrangement joins TRBV28 to TRBJ2-2; TRBD2 aligns across 7 bases. The CDR3 is 17 residues long. Germline loops: CDR1 MDHEN, CDR2 SYDVKM. V lost 1 base, J lost 3 bases, and 8 bases stayed unmatched. The complete variable domain, with remaining parts taken from reference TRBV28 and TRBJ2-2, reads DVKVTQSSRYLVKRTGEKVFLECVQDMDHENMFWYRQDPGLGLRLIYFSYDVKMKEKGDIPEGYSVSREKKERFSLILESASTNQTSMYLCASSLYRLARDTGELFFGEGSRLTVL.

A few counts support this clone. The chain combines TRBV12-3 or TRBV12-4 with TRBJ1-3; no definite D call. The CDR3 runs 12 residues. V lost 10 bases and J lost 2, with 9 bases in between. The CDR3 protein is CATLSPGNTIYF. CDR3 sequence (DNA): TGTGCCACCTTGAGTCCTGGAAACACCATATATTTT.

This clone has a handful of counts. The chain recombines TRBV6-2 or TRBV6-3 with TRBJ2-1, with D hard to call. There are 11 residues in the CDR3. In germline, CDR1 is MNHEY, CDR2 SVGEGT. The V and J ends lost 6 bases and 5 bases respectively, with 5 bases between them. The CDR3 DNA follows: TGTGCCAGCAGCCCCAACAATGAGCAGTTCTTC. This encodes CASSPNNEQFF.

V is TRBV7-8 and J is TRBJ1-5, with 8 bases that match TRBD1. V gave up 5 bases and J gave up 2 bases; unmatched junction bases: 8. Germline V gives CDR1 SGHVS, CDR2 FQNEAQ. This CDR3 has 16 residues. The CDR3 region is CASSKTRGRGNQPQHF. CDR3 coding DNA: TGTGCCAGCAGCAAGACCAGGGGGCGTGGCAATCAGCCCCAGCATTTT.

V and J are TRBV5-1 and TRBJ1-1, with 7 bases aligning to TRBD1. Germline lookup yields CDR1 SGHRS and CDR2 YFSETQ. The V segment lost 2 bases and the J segment 8 bases; nucleotides outside the gene matches: 9. The CDR3 is 14 amino acids. The CDR3 nucleotides are TGCGCCAGCAGCTTACAAACAACGACAGGGGAAGCTTTCTTT. This codes for CASSLQTTTGEAFF.

This chain connects TRBV6-1 to TRBJ2-1, with D possibly matching TRBD2 (5 bases). The V end lost 7 bases, the J end lost 6 bases, and 7 bases lay between the germline ends. The CDR3 covers 11 residues. CDR1 and CDR2 from the germline V gene are MNHNS and SASEGT. CDR3 DNA: TGTGCCAGCAATGCGGGCAATGAGCAGTTCTTC. Its protein product is CASNAGNEQFF.

This sequence joins TRBV10-2 and TRBJ1-1; D ambiguous. Germline CDR1 and CDR2: WSHSY and SAAADI. The CDR3 consists of 10 residues. Trimming took 8 bases from V and 6 from J, leaving 7 bases between them. The CDR3 protein is CASRGSEAFF. CDR3 nucleotides: TGCGCCAGCCGGGGATCTGAAGCTTTCTTT.

The chain recombines TRBV9 with TRBJ2-1; D ambiguous. CDR1 and CDR2 from the germline V gene are SGDLS and YYNGEE. V gave up 3 bases and J gave up 8 bases, with 15 bases separating them. There are 14 residues in the CDR3. The CDR3 DNA is TGTGCCAGCAGCGCGCTTCTAGGCCCCCATGAGCAGTTCTTC. This sequence encodes CASSALLGPHEQFF.

The J gene is TRBJ1-1, the V gene TRBV6-5, with TRBD1 matching 7 bases. The CDR3 runs 15 residues. CDR1 and CDR2 (germline): MNHEY, SVGAGI. Germline trimming cut 5 bases from V and 4 bases from J; bases unmatched to any gene: 10. The CDR3 sequence is CASSTSLGQITEAFF. The CDR3 DNA is TGTGCCAGCAGTACTAGTCTGGGACAGATCACTGAAGCTTTCTTT.

This clone was counted only a few times. This chain connects TRBV2 to TRBJ2-7; 9 bases match TRBD1. Germline CDR1 and CDR2: SNHLY and FYNNEI. After removal of 5 bases from V and 6 bases from J, the junction contained 5 bases not matched to a gene. There are 13 residues in the CDR3. In DNA, the CDR3 is TGTGCCAGCAGTACGGACAGGGGATCCGAGCAGTACTTC. It codes for CASSTDRGSEQYF.

The chain has TRBV5-1 and TRBJ1-1, with D possibly matching TRBD1 (5 bases). This CDR3 region has 14 residues. V shed 1 base and J shed 1 base, with 8 bases lying between them. The V gene's germline CDR1 is SGHRS and CDR2 YFSETQ. This chain's CDR3 is CASSLLQANTEAFF. DNA of the CDR3: TGCGCCAGCAGCTTGCTACAGGCGAACACTGAAGCTTTCTTT.

The chain is built from TRBV30 and TRBJ2-2; the D gene is possibly TRBD1 (6 bases). The CDR3 is made up of 16 amino acids. Trimming removed 2 bases from V and 5 bases from J, with 18 bases in between. CDR1 GTSNPN and CDR2 SVGIG come from the germline V gene (reference sequence). The DNA of the CDR3 is TGTGCCTGGAGTAAAGACAGGTCCCACCCTACCGGGGAGCTGTTTTTT. Protein product: CAWSKDRSHPTGELFF.

V usage is TRBV7-8 and J usage is TRBJ1-5; 9 nucleotides align to TRBD1. V dropped 2 bases and J dropped 6; count of bases not matched to a gene: 5. The CDR3 is 15 residues long. Per the germline V gene, CDR1 is SGHVS and CDR2 is FQNEAQ. CDR3 DNA: TGTGCCAGCAGCTTATGGGACAGGGAAGGTCAGCCCCAGCATTTT. Amino acids: CASSLWDREGQPQHF.

The rearrangement links TRBV28 to TRBJ1-4; D perhaps matches TRBD1 (6 bases). Trimming removed 10 bases from V and 2 bases from J, with 14 bases in between. This CDR3 is built from 14 residues. Germline V lookup: CDR1 MDHEN, CDR2 SYDVKM. The CDR3 sequence: CATPGGATNEKLFF. For the CDR3, the DNA is TGTGCCACCCCTGGGGGGGCGACTAATGAAAAACTGTTTTTT.

The chain links TRBV12-5 to TRBJ1-5; a possible D gene is TRBD1 (6 bases). Germline V gives CDR1 LGHNT, CDR2 FRNRAP. V was clipped by 2 bases and J by 0 bases, with 17 bases between them. This CDR3 region has 18 residues. The CDR3: CASGLYRAGGNSNQPQHF. CDR3 bases: TGTGCTAGTGGTTTGTACAGGGCGGGGGGAAATAGCAATCAGCCCCAGCATTTT.

Only one count was recorded for this clone. The chain combines TRBV5-4 with TRBJ2-5; D gene ambiguous. This CDR3 has 13 residues. Trimming pared 4 bases from V and 5 bases from J, leaving 12 bases between. The germline V gene encodes CDR1 SGHNT and CDR2 YYREEE (reference sequence). CDR3: CASSRDKAETQYF. The DNA for the CDR3 is TGTGCCAGCAGCCGAGACAAGGCGGAGACCCAGTACTTC.

This clone was seen more than once but under ten times. V is TRBV9 and J is TRBJ2-6; 9 nucleotides match TRBD1. The CDR3 is 18 amino acids. Germline CDR1 SGDLS, CDR2 YYNGEE. Trimming took 4 bases from V and 0 from J; bases not matched to a gene: 8. CDR3 sequence reads: CASSPRTGDSSGANVLTF. The CDR3 nucleotides are TGTGCCAGCAGCCCGCGGACAGGGGACAGCTCTGGGGCCAACGTCCTGACTTTC.

CDR3 sequence (DNA): TGCGCCAGCAGTCAAGGTTTGCAGGGGGGAGGCACTGAAGCTTTCTTT. Translating gives CASSQGLQGGGTEAFF. The rearrangement joins TRBV23-1 to TRBJ1-1; 7 bases are shared with TRBD1. TRBV23-1 is placed among ORFs of uncertain function. The V and J ends lost 2 bases and 4 bases, in that order; junction bases with no gene match: 10. The CDR3 consists of 16 residues.

The chain joins TRBV5-1 to TRBJ2-2, with TRBD1 matching 8 bases. Germline CDR1 and CDR2: SGHRS and YFSETQ. This CDR3 region has 15 residues. V was clipped by 2 bases and J by 5 bases; unmatched bases: 5. DNA of the CDR3: TGCGCCAGCAGCTTCCGGGACAGGCCTACCGGGGAGCTGTTTTTT. Translation: CASSFRDRPTGELFF.

The V gene is TRBV2, the J gene TRBJ1-2; TRBD1 is a possible D gene (5 bases). CDR1 and CDR2 from the germline V gene are SNHLY and FYNNEI. V was shortened by 4 bases and J by 6 bases, with 12 bases between the two germline ends. The CDR3 is made up of 13 amino acids. The CDR3 region is CASSGGVVDGYTF. Written as DNA, the CDR3 is TGTGCCAGCAGTGGGGGGGTAGTCGATGGCTACACCTTC.

J is TRBJ1-3 and V is TRBV18; D gene uncertain. Germline CDR1 is KGHSH and CDR2 is LQKENI. CDR3 length: 15 amino acids. V was trimmed by 0 bases and J by 2 bases, leaving 8 bases between them. The CDR3 region is CASSPPLEPGNTIYF. In DNA, the CDR3 is TGTGCCAGCTCACCACCTTTAGAACCTGGAAACACCATATATTTT.

The J gene is TRBJ1-2, the V gene TRBV19; perhaps TRBD1 as D (6 bases). CDR1 is LNHDA and CDR2 is SQIVND in the germline V gene (reference sequence). The CDR3 is 13 amino acids. V was shortened by 6 bases and J by 4 bases, with 12 bases between the two germline ends. CDR3 DNA: TGTGCCAGTAGCCCCGGGACACCCTATGGCTACACCTTC. This codes for CASSPGTPYGYTF. Combining the CDR3 with reference TRBV19 and TRBJ1-2 gives the whole variable domain DGGITQSPKYLFRKEGQNVTLSCEQNLNHDAMYWYRQDPGQGLRLIYYSQIVNDFQKGDIAEGYSVSREKKESFPLTVTSAQKNPTAFYLCASSPGTPYGYTFGSGTRLTVV.